This T cell receptor beta chain was captured in a study of type 1 regulatory T cells. The J segment lost 4 bases and the V segment lost 3 bases, leaving 4 bases of the junction unmatched. The CDR3 is 15 residues long. Germline V gene data show CDR1 as KGHSH and CDR2 as LQKENI. This clonotype was observed many times. The antigen is unknown. Each CDR3 protein is one row after TCRdb ran MiXCR on the reads. In the table there are about 67,000 distinct CDR3 sequences, roughly 49% of which are singletons. Regarding the study as a whole: Compared with non-Tr1 cells, Tr1 cells showed a narrower TCR repertoire.

The source is a human donor in good health. Material: cultured non-Tr1 T cells, either the whole culture or a sorted T cell fraction (not recorded which). This chain links TRBV18 with TRBJ2-1; 9 bases fit TRBD1. CDR3 protein: CASSPGQGGYNEQFF. CDR3 nucleotides: TGTGCCAGCTCACCGGGACAGGGAGGGTACAATGAGCAGTTCTTC.